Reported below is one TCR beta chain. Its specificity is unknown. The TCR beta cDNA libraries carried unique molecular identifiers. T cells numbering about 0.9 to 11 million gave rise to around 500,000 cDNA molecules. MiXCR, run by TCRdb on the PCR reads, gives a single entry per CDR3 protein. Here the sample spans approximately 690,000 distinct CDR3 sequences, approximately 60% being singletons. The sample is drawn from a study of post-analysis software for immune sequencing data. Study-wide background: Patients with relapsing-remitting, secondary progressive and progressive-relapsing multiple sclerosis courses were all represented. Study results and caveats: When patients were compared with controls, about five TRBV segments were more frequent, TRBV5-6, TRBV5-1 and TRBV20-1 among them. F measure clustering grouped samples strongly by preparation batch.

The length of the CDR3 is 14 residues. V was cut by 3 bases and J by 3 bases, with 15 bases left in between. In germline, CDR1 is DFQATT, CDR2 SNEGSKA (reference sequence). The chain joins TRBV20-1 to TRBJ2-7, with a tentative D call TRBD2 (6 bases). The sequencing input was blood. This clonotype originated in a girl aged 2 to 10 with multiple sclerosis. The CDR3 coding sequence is TGCAGTGCTAGTCTGGCGGGACGGAACTACGAGCAGTACTTC. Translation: CSASLAGRNYEQYF.